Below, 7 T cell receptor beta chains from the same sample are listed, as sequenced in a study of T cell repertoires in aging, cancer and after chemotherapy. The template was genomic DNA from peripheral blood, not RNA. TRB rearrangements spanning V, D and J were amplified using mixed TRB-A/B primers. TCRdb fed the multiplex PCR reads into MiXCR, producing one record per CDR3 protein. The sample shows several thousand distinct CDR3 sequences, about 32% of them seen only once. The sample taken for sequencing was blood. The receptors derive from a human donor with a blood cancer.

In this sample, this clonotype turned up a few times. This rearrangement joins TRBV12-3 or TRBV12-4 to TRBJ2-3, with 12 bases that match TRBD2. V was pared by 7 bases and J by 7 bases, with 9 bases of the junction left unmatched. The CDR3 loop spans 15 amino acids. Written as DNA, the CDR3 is TGTGCCAGCACCTTCCTAGCGGGGGGGCCGAATACGCAGTATTTT. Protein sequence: CASTFLAGGPNTQYF.

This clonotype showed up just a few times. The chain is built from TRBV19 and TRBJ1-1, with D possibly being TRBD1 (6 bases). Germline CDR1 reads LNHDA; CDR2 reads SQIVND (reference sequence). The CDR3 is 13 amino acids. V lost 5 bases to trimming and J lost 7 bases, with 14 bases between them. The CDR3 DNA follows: TGTGCCAGTAGTTTTTCAGGGGTGAGTGAAGCTTTCTTT. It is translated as CASSFSGVSEAFF.

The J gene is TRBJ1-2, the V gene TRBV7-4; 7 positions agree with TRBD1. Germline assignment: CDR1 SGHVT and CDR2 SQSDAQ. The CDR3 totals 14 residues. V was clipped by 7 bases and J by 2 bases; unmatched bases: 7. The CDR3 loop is CASNTGQVNYGYTF. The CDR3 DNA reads TGTGCCAGCAACACAGGACAGGTAAACTATGGCTACACCTTC. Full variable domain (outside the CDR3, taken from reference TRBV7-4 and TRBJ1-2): GAGVSQSPRYKVAKRGRDVALRCDSISGHVTLYWYRQTLGQGSEVLTYSQSDAQRDKSGRPSGRFSAERPERSVSTLKIQRTEQGDSAVYLCASNTGQVNYGYTFGSGTRLTVV.

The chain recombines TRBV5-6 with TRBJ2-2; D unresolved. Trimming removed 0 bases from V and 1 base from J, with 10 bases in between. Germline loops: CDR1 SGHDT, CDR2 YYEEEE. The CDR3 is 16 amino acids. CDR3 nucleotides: TGTGCCAGCAGCTTGGGATTTAGGATGAACACCGGGGAGCTGTTTTTT. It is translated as CASSLGFRMNTGELFF.

DNA of the CDR3: TGTGCCAGCAGTTACCTCGCAGCCTCCCCTAGAGGCTACACCTTC. This translates into CASSYLAASPRGYTF. The chain has TRBV6-2 or TRBV6-3 and TRBJ1-2; no clear D gene. With 2 bases removed from V and 8 bases from J, the gap between germline ends came to 18 bases. CDR1 and CDR2 from the germline V gene are MNHEY and SVGEGT. The CDR3 is 15 residues long.

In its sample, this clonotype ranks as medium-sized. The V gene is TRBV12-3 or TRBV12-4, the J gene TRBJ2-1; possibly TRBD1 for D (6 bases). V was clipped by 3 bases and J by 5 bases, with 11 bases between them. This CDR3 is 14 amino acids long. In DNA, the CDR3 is TGTGCCAGCAGTTTTTGGGGGCTTGACAATGAGCAGTTCTTC. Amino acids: CASSFWGLDNEQFF.

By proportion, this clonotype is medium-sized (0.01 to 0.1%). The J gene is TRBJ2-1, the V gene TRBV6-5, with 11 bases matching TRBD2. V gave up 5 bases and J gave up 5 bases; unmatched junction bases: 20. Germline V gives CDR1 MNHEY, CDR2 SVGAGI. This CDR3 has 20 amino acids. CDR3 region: CASSPRLWVAGGRSNNEQFF. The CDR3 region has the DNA TGTGCCAGCAGTCCACGACTTTGGGTAGCGGGGGGGCGAAGTAACAATGAGCAGTTCTTC.